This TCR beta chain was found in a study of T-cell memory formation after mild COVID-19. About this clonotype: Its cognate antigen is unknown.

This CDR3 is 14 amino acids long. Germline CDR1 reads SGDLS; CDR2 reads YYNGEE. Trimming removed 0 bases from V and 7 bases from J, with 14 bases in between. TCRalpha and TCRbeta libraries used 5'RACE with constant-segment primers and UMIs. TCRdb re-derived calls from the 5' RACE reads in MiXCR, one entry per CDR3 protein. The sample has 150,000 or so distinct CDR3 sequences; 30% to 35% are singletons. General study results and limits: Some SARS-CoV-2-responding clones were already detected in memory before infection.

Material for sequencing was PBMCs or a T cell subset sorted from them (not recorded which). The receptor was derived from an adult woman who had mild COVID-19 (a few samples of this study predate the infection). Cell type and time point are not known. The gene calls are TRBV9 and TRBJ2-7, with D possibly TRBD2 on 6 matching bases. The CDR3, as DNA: TGTGCCAGCAGCGTAGAAGAGGAGCGGGCTGAGCAGTACTTC. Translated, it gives CASSVEEERAEQYF.